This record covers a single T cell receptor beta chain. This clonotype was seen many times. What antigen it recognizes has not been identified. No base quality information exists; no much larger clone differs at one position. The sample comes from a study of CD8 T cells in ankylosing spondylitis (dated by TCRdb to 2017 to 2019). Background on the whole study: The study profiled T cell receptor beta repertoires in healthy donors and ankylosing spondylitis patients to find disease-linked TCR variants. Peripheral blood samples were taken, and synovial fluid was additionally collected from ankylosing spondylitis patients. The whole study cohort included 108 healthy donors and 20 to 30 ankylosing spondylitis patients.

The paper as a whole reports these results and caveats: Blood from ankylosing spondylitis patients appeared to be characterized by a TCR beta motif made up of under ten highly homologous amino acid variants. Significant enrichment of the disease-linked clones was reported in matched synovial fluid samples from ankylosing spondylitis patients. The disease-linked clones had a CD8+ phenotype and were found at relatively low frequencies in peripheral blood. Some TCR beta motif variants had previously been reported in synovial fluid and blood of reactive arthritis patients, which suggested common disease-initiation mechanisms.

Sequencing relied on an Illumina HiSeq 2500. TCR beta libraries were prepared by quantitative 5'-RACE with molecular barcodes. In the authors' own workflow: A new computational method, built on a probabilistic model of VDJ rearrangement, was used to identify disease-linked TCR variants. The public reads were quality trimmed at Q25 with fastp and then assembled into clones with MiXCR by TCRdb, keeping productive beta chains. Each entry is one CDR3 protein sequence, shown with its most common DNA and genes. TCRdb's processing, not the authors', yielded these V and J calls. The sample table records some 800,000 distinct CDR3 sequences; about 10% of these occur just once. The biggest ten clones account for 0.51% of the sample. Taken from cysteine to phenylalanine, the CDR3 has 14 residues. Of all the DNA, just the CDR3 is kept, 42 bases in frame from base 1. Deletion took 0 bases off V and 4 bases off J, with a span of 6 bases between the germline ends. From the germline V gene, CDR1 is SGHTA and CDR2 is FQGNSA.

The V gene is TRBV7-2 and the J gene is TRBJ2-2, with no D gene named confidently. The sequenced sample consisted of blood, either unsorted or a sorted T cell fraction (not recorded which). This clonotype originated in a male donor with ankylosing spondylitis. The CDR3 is CASSLAGSTGELFF. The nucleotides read TGTGCCAGCAGCTTAGCAGGGTCCACCGGGGAGCTGTTTTTT.